The source of this T cell receptor beta chain is a study of blood T cell repertoires in COVID-19. Study context: T cells, B-cell-depleted T cells, or PBMCs supplied cDNA or gDNA.

This CDR3 is built from 14 residues. Unmatched junction bases numbered 9, after V lost 9 bases and J lost 8 bases. Germline loops: CDR1 MRHNA, CDR2 SNTAGT. Clones were read by immunoSEQ multiplex PCR, and TCRdb kept only the in-frame ones, dropping some. This table has about 120,000 clones, approximately 84% appearing once. The chain recombines TRBV6-4 with TRBJ2-1; TRBD2 aligns across 11 bases. Sample: peripheral blood. The sequence derives from a man in his sixties or seventies with active or convalescent COVID-19. CDR3 region: CASPTSGSIDEQFF. The CDR3 DNA sequence: TGTGCCAGTCCTACTAGCGGGAGTATAGATGAGCAGTTCTTC.